These 3 T cell receptor beta chains were all obtained from the same sample, sequenced in a study of spatial heterogeneity in lung cancer. Time point: sample taken at primary tumor resection. A single record per CDR3 protein comes from TCRdb applying MiXCR to the 5' RACE reads. The data show some 9,900 distinct CDR3 sequences, approximately 12% seen once. Whole-study findings and limits: Counts of expanded intratumoral alpha and beta TCRs tracked tumor mutation counts.

Their antigen targets remain unknown. Sample: lung tumor tissue, taken at surgery. These receptors came from a male donor with early-stage non-small cell lung cancer.

This clonotype has ten or more counts. As an off-target read in a library built for alpha chains, this beta chain has a frequency of little significance. The chain couples TRBV2 to TRBJ2-7; possibly TRBD1 for D (6 bases). Germline V gives CDR1 SNHLY, CDR2 FYNNEI. This CDR3 contains 13 residues. V was clipped by 3 bases and J by 7 bases, with 13 bases between them. The CDR3 coding sequence is TGTGCCAGCAGTGAGCAGGGGCTGGGAGAGCAGTACTTC. It specifies CASSEQGLGEQYF.

In this sample, this clonotype is medium-sized. The library was built for alpha chains, so this beta chain is an off-target read and its size means little. This chain uses TRBV12-5 with TRBJ2-5; TRBD1 agrees at 8 bases. Germline assignment: CDR1 LGHNT and CDR2 FRNRAP. The CDR3 loop spans 17 amino acids. The J segment lost 3 bases and the V segment lost 2 bases, leaving 11 bases of the junction unmatched. The CDR3 region has the DNA TGTGCTAGTGGTTTGTTCCTTCAGGGGGCTTTGGAAGAGACCCAGTACTTC. The encoded protein is CASGLFLQGALEETQYF.

This clonotype has at least ten counts. For a library built for alpha chains, this beta chain is a stray read; little rests on its size. This rearrangement joins TRBV5-4 to TRBJ1-3, with D possibly matching TRBD1 (6 bases). Trimming stripped 0 bases from V and 0 bases from J, with 7 bases between. CDR1 and CDR2 (germline): SGHNT, YYREEE (reference sequence). This CDR3 comprises 15 residues. In DNA form, the CDR3 reads TGTGCCAGCAGCTTGGGACAGGACTCTGGAAACACCATATATTTT. Protein: CASSLGQDSGNTIYF. The variable domain in full, completed from reference TRBV5-4 and TRBJ1-3, reads ETGVTQSPTHLIKTRGQQVTLRCSSQSGHNTVSWYQQALGQGPQFIFQYYREEENGRGNFPPRFSGLQFPNYSSELNVNALELDDSALYLCASSLGQDSGNTIYFGEGSWLTVV.